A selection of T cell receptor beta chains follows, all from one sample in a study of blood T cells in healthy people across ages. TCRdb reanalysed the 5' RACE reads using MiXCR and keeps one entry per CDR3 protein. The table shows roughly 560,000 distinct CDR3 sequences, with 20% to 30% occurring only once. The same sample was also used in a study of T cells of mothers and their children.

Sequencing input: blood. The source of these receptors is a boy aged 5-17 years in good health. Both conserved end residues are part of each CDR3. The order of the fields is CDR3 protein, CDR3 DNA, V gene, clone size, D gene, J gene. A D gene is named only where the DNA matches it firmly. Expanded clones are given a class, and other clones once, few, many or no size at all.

CDR3: CASSLQGRGQETQYF
DNA: TGTGCCAGCAGCCTCCAAGGGCGGGGCCAAGAGACCCAGTACTTC
V: TRBV28
size: .
D: .
J: TRBJ2-5

CDR3: CATSAMSGEQYF
DNA: TGTGCCACCAGCGCCATGTCGGGGGAGCAGTACTTC
V: TRBV24-1
size: .
D: .
J: TRBJ2-7

CDR3: CATSRDRRFEQFF
DNA: TGTGCCACCAGCAGAGATCGCCGATTTGAGCAGTTCTTC
V: TRBV15
size: .
D: .
J: TRBJ2-1

CDR3: CSVEEPLHNYGYTF
DNA: TGCAGCGTTGAAGAACCACTCCATAACTATGGCTACACCTTC
V: TRBV29-1
size: many
D: .
J: TRBJ1-2

CDR3: CASSYEGGGTTDTQYF
DNA: TGTGCCAGCAGTTACGAGGGTGGGGGGACCACAGATACGCAGTATTTT
V: TRBV6-5
size: few
D: .
J: TRBJ2-3

CDR3: CATDTRGSRADTQYF
DNA: TGTGCCACCGACACCCGGGGGAGCAGGGCAGATACGCAGTATTTT
V: TRBV10-3
size: few
D: .
J: TRBJ2-3

CDR3: CSALSWTGTNYEQYF
DNA: TGCAGTGCTCTTAGCTGGACAGGGACAAACTACGAGCAGTACTTC
V: TRBV20-1
size: .
D: TRBD1
J: TRBJ2-7

CDR3: CASSGGGGSDTQYF
DNA: TGTGCCAGCAGCGGCGGGGGGGGTTCGGATACGCAGTATTTT
V: TRBV7-2
size: few
D: TRBD2
J: TRBJ2-3

CDR3: CASRVGLASTDTQYF
DNA: TGCGCCAGCAGGGTGGGACTAGCGAGCACAGATACGCAGTATTTT
V: TRBV5-1
size: few
D: TRBD2
J: TRBJ2-3

CDR3: CASSPIDTSGNIQYF
DNA: TGTGCCAGCTCACCGATAGATACTAGTGGCAACATTCAGTACTTC
V: TRBV18
size: .
D: .
J: TRBJ2-4

CDR3: CASSLGRQVNEKLFF
DNA: TGTGCCAGCAGCTTGGGACGACAAGTTAATGAAAAACTGTTTTTT
V: TRBV7-9
size: many
D: .
J: TRBJ1-4

CDR3: CSARSWAGTSSYNEQFF
DNA: TGCAGTGCTAGGTCTTGGGCGGGGACGAGCTCCTACAATGAGCAGTTCTTC
V: TRBV20-1
size: .
D: .
J: TRBJ2-1

CDR3: CASSGAVDGNTIYF
DNA: TGTGCCAGCAGCGGGGCAGTTGATGGAAACACCATATATTTT
V: TRBV25-1
size: .
D: .
J: TRBJ1-3

CDR3: CASSLSRALIQETQYF
DNA: TGCGCCAGCAGCCTTAGTCGGGCCCTCATCCAAGAGACCCAGTACTTC
V: TRBV4-3
size: .
D: .
J: TRBJ2-5

CDR3: CASSLARQGMLSYNSPLHF
DNA: TGTGCCAGCAGCTTGGCCCGTCAGGGGATGTTGTCCTATAATTCACCCCTCCACTTT
V: TRBV5-5
size: few
D: .
J: TRBJ1-6

CDR3: CASSVVDRGREQYF
DNA: TGTGCCAGCAGCGTAGTGGACAGGGGGCGCGAGCAGTACTTC
V: TRBV9
size: few
D: TRBD1
J: TRBJ2-7

CDR3: CASSLTPPAARYGYTF
DNA: TGTGCCAGCAGCTTAACGCCCCCCGCGGCCCGCTATGGCTACACCTTC
V: TRBV7-2
size: .
D: .
J: TRBJ1-2

CDR3: CASSLFRGKLFF
DNA: TGTGCCAGCAGTTTGTTCCGAGGGAAACTGTTTTTT
V: TRBV28
size: .
D: .
J: TRBJ1-4

CDR3: CSVVAASSYSEQFF
DNA: TGCAGCGTCGTAGCGGCCAGCTCCTACAGTGAGCAGTTCTTC
V: TRBV29-1
size: .
D: .
J: TRBJ2-1

CDR3: CSVDRTGDVYGYTF
DNA: TGCAGCGTTGACCGGACAGGGGACGTCTATGGCTACACCTTC
V: TRBV29-1
size: .
D: TRBD1
J: TRBJ1-2

CDR3: CSARDQTKAYEQYF
DNA: TGCAGTGCTAGAGATCAGACGAAAGCCTACGAGCAGTACTTC
V: TRBV20-1
size: .
D: .
J: TRBJ2-7

CDR3: CASRRDRVGNEQFF
DNA: TGTGCCAGCAGGCGGGACAGGGTGGGCAATGAGCAGTTCTTC
V: TRBV2
size: .
D: TRBD1
J: TRBJ2-1

CDR3: CSGSQGAGTEAFF
DNA: TGCAGTGGGTCACAGGGGGCGGGCACTGAAGCTTTCTTT
V: TRBV20-1
size: .
D: TRBD1
J: TRBJ1-1

CDR3: CSVEDRRGADTQYF
DNA: TGCAGCGTTGAAGATCGGAGAGGGGCTGATACGCAGTATTTT
V: TRBV29-1
size: .
D: .
J: TRBJ2-3

CDR3: CASSTKKNTEAFF
DNA: TGTGCCAGCAGTACCAAAAAAAACACTGAAGCTTTCTTT
V: TRBV6-5
size: .
D: .
J: TRBJ1-1

CDR3: CATSRYQETQYF
DNA: TGTGCCACCAGCAGATACCAAGAGACCCAGTACTTC
V: TRBV15
size: .
D: .
J: TRBJ2-5

CDR3: CASSLELSYYGYTF
DNA: TGTGCCAGCAGCTTAGAGCTCAGCTACTATGGCTACACCTTC
V: TRBV11-2
size: .
D: .
J: TRBJ1-2

CDR3: CASSEGTGIAYKEQFF
DNA: TGTGCCAGCAGTGAAGGGACAGGGATAGCCTACAAAGAGCAGTTCTTC
V: TRBV2
size: .
D: TRBD1
J: TRBJ2-1

CDR3: CASSYSAMRYEQYF
DNA: TGTGCCAGCAGTTACTCGGCCATGCGCTACGAGCAGTACTTC
V: TRBV6-6
size: .
D: .
J: TRBJ2-7

CDR3: CASSGTSNTEAFF
DNA: TGTGCCAGCAGCGGCACCTCGAACACTGAAGCTTTCTTT
V: TRBV7-9
size: .
D: .
J: TRBJ1-1

CDR3: CASSVVGIQDTQYF
DNA: TGTGCCAGCAGCGTAGTAGGGATACAAGATACGCAGTATTTT
V: TRBV9
size: .
D: .
J: TRBJ2-3

CDR3: CASSWSMGTYEQYF
DNA: TGTGCCAGCAGTTGGTCCATGGGAACCTACGAGCAGTACTTC
V: TRBV27
size: .
D: .
J: TRBJ2-7

CDR3: CASSWGQGSETQYF
DNA: TGTGCCAGCAGCTGGGGACAGGGCAGTGAGACCCAGTACTTC
V: TRBV7-2
size: few
D: TRBD1
J: TRBJ2-5

CDR3: CSASRGPSTDTQYF
DNA: TGCAGTGCATCGCGGGGGCCGAGCACAGATACGCAGTATTTT
V: TRBV20-1
size: .
D: .
J: TRBJ2-3

CDR3: CASREPGTGDGETQYF
DNA: TGTGCCAGCAGAGAACCCGGGACAGGCGACGGGGAGACCCAGTACTTC
V: TRBV6-1
size: .
D: TRBD1
J: TRBJ2-5

CDR3: CASSRGLAGGPYNEQFF
DNA: TGTGCCAGCAGTAGGGGACTAGCGGGAGGACCGTACAATGAGCAGTTCTTC
V: TRBV28
size: .
D: TRBD2
J: TRBJ2-1

CDR3: CATSRDGSPAFF
DNA: TGTGCCACCAGCAGGGACGGTTCCCCAGCTTTCTTT
V: TRBV15
size: .
D: .
J: TRBJ1-1

CDR3: CASSQEPASGRYQETQYF
DNA: TGCGCCAGCAGCCAAGAACCGGCTAGCGGGAGGTACCAAGAGACCCAGTACTTC
V: TRBV4-3
size: few
D: TRBD2
J: TRBJ2-5

CDR3: CASSPKSPGRSYNEQFF
DNA: TGCGCCAGCAGCCCCAAATCCCCCGGGAGGTCCTACAATGAGCAGTTCTTC
V: TRBV5-1
size: few
D: TRBD2
J: TRBJ2-1

CDR3: CASSSRGALDGYTF
DNA: TGTGCCAGCAGCAGTAGGGGGGCTCTTGATGGCTACACCTTC
V: TRBV2
size: few
D: .
J: TRBJ1-2

CDR3: CASSISLAGAVYEQYF
DNA: TGTGCCAGTAGTATTTCGCTAGCGGGGGCAGTCTACGAGCAGTACTTC
V: TRBV19
size: few
D: TRBD2
J: TRBJ2-7

CDR3: CASSTGRIGTDTQYF
DNA: TGTGCCAGCAGCACAGGGAGGATCGGCACAGATACGCAGTATTTT
V: TRBV7-8
size: .
D: .
J: TRBJ2-3

CDR3: CAWSSGTDTQYF
DNA: TGTGCCTGGAGTTCGGGCACAGATACGCAGTATTTT
V: TRBV30
size: .
D: .
J: TRBJ2-3

CDR3: CSARGMPRGEATNEKLFF
DNA: TGCAGTGCTAGAGGAATGCCCCGGGGGGAGGCAACTAATGAAAAACTGTTTTTT
V: TRBV20-1
size: .
D: .
J: TRBJ1-4

CDR3: CAIRTETTEAFF
DNA: TGTGCCATTAGGACAGAAACCACTGAAGCTTTCTTT
V: TRBV10-3
size: .
D: .
J: TRBJ1-1

CDR3: CSAAPTSSFEPDTQYF
DNA: TGCAGTGCTGCCCCGACTAGCTCGTTCGAGCCAGATACGCAGTATTTT
V: TRBV20-1
size: .
D: TRBD2
J: TRBJ2-3

CDR3: CASRPYSMDNEQFF
DNA: TGTGCCAGCAGGCCCTACTCCATGGACAATGAGCAGTTCTTC
V: TRBV6-5
size: .
D: .
J: TRBJ2-1

CDR3: CATHAAYEQYF
DNA: TGTGCCACCCACGCCGCCTACGAGCAGTACTTC
V: TRBV28
size: .
D: .
J: TRBJ2-7

CDR3: CSVVGGTEAFF
DNA: TGCAGCGTTGTAGGAGGGACTGAAGCTTTCTTT
V: TRBV29-1
size: .
D: .
J: TRBJ1-1

CDR3: CASSPSTETYGYTF
DNA: TGTGCCAGCAGCCCCTCGACAGAAACCTATGGCTACACCTTC
V: TRBV9
size: few
D: .
J: TRBJ1-2

CDR3: CSARDGPTSGRSSYEQYF
DNA: TGCAGTGCTAGAGATGGCCCCACTAGCGGGAGGAGCTCCTACGAGCAGTACTTC
V: TRBV20-1
size: .
D: TRBD2
J: TRBJ2-7

CDR3: CASSPGLGEEKLFF
DNA: TGTGCCAGCTCCCCTGGCCTGGGGGAGGAAAAACTGTTTTTT
V: TRBV28
size: few
D: .
J: TRBJ1-4

CDR3: CATSVENEQFF
DNA: TGTGCCACCAGCGTGGAGAATGAGCAGTTCTTC
V: TRBV15
size: many
D: .
J: TRBJ2-1

CDR3: CASSVSAQGWYEQYF
DNA: TGTGCCAGCAGCGTATCGGCACAGGGGTGGTACGAGCAGTACTTC
V: TRBV9
size: few
D: TRBD1
J: TRBJ2-7

CDR3: CASSLCGGKF
DNA: TGCGCCAGCAGCCTTTGTGGAGGGAAATTC
V: TRBV4-3
size: .
D: .
J: TRBJ2-7